This is a list of T cell receptor beta chains from one sample in a study of low-dose radiotherapy and immunotherapy resistance in tumors. TCRdb reprocessed the reads with MiXCR, giving one entry per CDR3 protein. The sample carries nearly 60,000 distinct CDR3 sequences, about 25% recorded once. The material sequenced was PBMCs, taken after low-dose radiotherapy plus immunotherapy. Every receptor here comes from a male donor with prostate cancer. Each CDR3 is given with its conserved first and last residue. Fields, in order: CDR3 DNA, CDR3 protein, V gene, CDR3 length, clone size, J gene, D gene. The D gene is left open where the match is weak. Size values are once, few and many counts, or a class for expanded clones, and some rows have none.

DNA: TGTGCCAGCAGCTTAGAGAGGGGTGGGGAAAAACTGTTTTTT
CDR3: CASSLERGGEKLFF
V: TRBV7-2
length: 14
size: many
J: TRBJ1-4
D: -

DNA: TGCAGTGCACCACTAGCGGGGGAAAACATTCAGTACTTC
CDR3: CSAPLAGENIQYF
V: TRBV20-1
length: 13
size: -
J: TRBJ2-4
D: TRBD2

DNA: TGTGCCAGCAGCATAGGACAGGGGCCCACCGGGGAGCTGTTTTTT
CDR3: CASSIGQGPTGELFF
V: TRBV28
length: 15
size: many
J: TRBJ2-2
D: TRBD1

DNA: TGCAGCGTTGAAATGTCGCGGTCGGGGACTGAAGCTTTCTTT
CDR3: CSVEMSRSGTEAFF
V: TRBV29-1
length: 14
size: many
J: TRBJ1-1
D: -

DNA: TGCGCCAGCAGTCAATCAATAGGCTGGACGGCTAATTCACCCCTCCACTTT
CDR3: CASSQSIGWTANSPLHF
V: TRBV23-1
length: 17
size: many
J: TRBJ1-6
D: -

DNA: TGCAGTGCTAGAGTTAGAGGGAGGGCTGGAATTTATGGCTACACCTTC
CDR3: CSARVRGRAGIYGYTF
V: TRBV20-1
length: 16
size: many
J: TRBJ1-2
D: -

DNA: TGCGCCAGCAGCCAAGCCCCTACCGGGGGGCCAACCTACGAGCAGTACTTC
CDR3: CASSQAPTGGPTYEQYF
V: TRBV4-1
length: 17
size: many
J: TRBJ2-7
D: -

DNA: TGCAGTGCTAGAGATGAGGGGCGGAATTACGAGCAGTACTTC
CDR3: CSARDEGRNYEQYF
V: TRBV20-1
length: 14
size: -
J: TRBJ2-7
D: -

DNA: TGCGCCAGCAGCCCGGACAGCCCCATATACAATGAGCAGTTCTTC
CDR3: CASSPDSPIYNEQFF
V: TRBV5-1
length: 15
size: many
J: TRBJ2-1
D: -

DNA: TGTGCCAGCAGCAACTACTACAATGAGCAGTTCTTC
CDR3: CASSNYYNEQFF
V: TRBV7-9
length: 12
size: -
J: TRBJ2-1
D: -

DNA: TGTGCCAGCAGCCTTAGTCCAAAGCGGGGGGGCCGTGAGACCCAGTACTTC
CDR3: CASSLSPKRGGRETQYF
V: TRBV11-2
length: 17
size: many
J: TRBJ2-5
D: TRBD2

DNA: TGTGCCAGCAGCTTGGTGGACAGGAGCACTGAAGCTTTCTTT
CDR3: CASSLVDRSTEAFF
V: TRBV7-9
length: 14
size: many
J: TRBJ1-1
D: TRBD1

DNA: TGTGCCAGTAGTATTAATCCCGGGTTTAACACTGAAGCTTTCTTT
CDR3: CASSINPGFNTEAFF
V: TRBV19
length: 15
size: many
J: TRBJ1-1
D: -

DNA: TGCGCCAGCAGCTTCGGACTTCCCAATGAGCAGTTCTTC
CDR3: CASSFGLPNEQFF
V: TRBV5-1
length: 13
size: -
J: TRBJ2-1
D: -

DNA: TGTGCCAGCAGCTTAGACCAGGGGACCTATCAGCCCCAGCATTTT
CDR3: CASSLDQGTYQPQHF
V: TRBV11-2
length: 15
size: many
J: TRBJ1-5
D: -

DNA: TGCGCCAGCAGCTTGGAAACGAGTGAGCAGTTCTTC
CDR3: CASSLETSEQFF
V: TRBV5-1
length: 12
size: many
J: TRBJ2-1
D: -

DNA: TGTGCCAGCAGCTTAGTCCAGGGCGGCCACAATGAGCAGTTCTTC
CDR3: CASSLVQGGHNEQFF
V: TRBV7-6
length: 15
size: many
J: TRBJ2-1
D: -

DNA: TGTGCCAGCAGCTTAGTCCTCGGGAACTATGGCTACACCTTC
CDR3: CASSLVLGNYGYTF
V: TRBV7-8
length: 14
size: -
J: TRBJ1-2
D: -

DNA: TGCGCCAGCAGCCAAAGCTATCAAGAAAAACTGTTTTTT
CDR3: CASSQSYQEKLFF
V: TRBV4-3
length: 13
size: many
J: TRBJ1-4
D: -

DNA: TGTGCCAGCAGTACCGCCTCGTGGAAAAGGAACTATGGCTACACCTTC
CDR3: CASSTASWKRNYGYTF
V: TRBV6-8
length: 16
size: few
J: TRBJ1-2
D: -

DNA: TGTGCCAGCAGCTTAGGGGGGCGGCAGAACGAGCAGTACTTC
CDR3: CASSLGGRQNEQYF
V: TRBV7-9
length: 14
size: many
J: TRBJ2-7
D: -

DNA: TGTGCCAGCAGTGCCCGGGATTCGGGACAGCCCCAGCATTTT
CDR3: CASSARDSGQPQHF
V: TRBV6-1
length: 14
size: medium-sized
J: TRBJ1-5
D: -

DNA: TGTGCCAGCAGCGCCGTAACTAGCACAGATACGCAGTATTTT
CDR3: CASSAVTSTDTQYF
V: TRBV9
length: 14
size: many
J: TRBJ2-3
D: -

DNA: TGTGCCAGCAGCTTTCAGGGAGGGCGCGATGGCTACACCTTC
CDR3: CASSFQGGRDGYTF
V: TRBV7-3
length: 14
size: many
J: TRBJ1-2
D: -

DNA: TGTGCCTGGAGGGTGACAGGGATAACCGGGGAGCTGTTTTTT
CDR3: CAWRVTGITGELFF
V: TRBV30
length: 14
size: many
J: TRBJ2-2
D: TRBD1

DNA: TGTGCCAGCAGCTTAGGTCGGGCGGACTACAATGAGCAGTTCTTC
CDR3: CASSLGRADYNEQFF
V: TRBV7-2
length: 15
size: many
J: TRBJ2-1
D: -

DNA: TGTGCCAGCAGTGATACCGCCGGGACATTCTCCTACGAGCAGTACTTC
CDR3: CASSDTAGTFSYEQYF
V: TRBV25-1
length: 16
size: many
J: TRBJ2-7
D: -

DNA: TGCAGCGTTGAAGGGCTCATGAACACTGAAGCTTTCTTT
CDR3: CSVEGLMNTEAFF
V: TRBV29-1
length: 13
size: -
J: TRBJ1-1
D: -

DNA: TGCAGCGTCGGACTAGCGGGGGGTAAAGAGACCCAGTACTTC
CDR3: CSVGLAGGKETQYF
V: TRBV29-1
length: 14
size: many
J: TRBJ2-5
D: TRBD2

DNA: TGCAGTGCTAGAGAGCGAAAGACCCAGTACTTC
CDR3: CSARERKTQYF
V: TRBV20-1
length: 11
size: many
J: TRBJ2-5
D: -

DNA: TGTGCCAGTCGCACCGGGACAGGGGAAGAGACCCAGTACTTC
CDR3: CASRTGTGEETQYF
V: TRBV7-9
length: 14
size: many
J: TRBJ2-5
D: TRBD1

DNA: TGCGCCAGCAGCTTGGCGGGACTCGAGACCCAGTACTTC
CDR3: CASSLAGLETQYF
V: TRBV5-1
length: 13
size: many
J: TRBJ2-5
D: -

DNA: TGTGCCAGCAGCTTGGGACGAGGGGACGGCTATGGCTACACCTTC
CDR3: CASSLGRGDGYGYTF
V: TRBV7-2
length: 15
size: many
J: TRBJ1-2
D: -